Listed below are T cell receptor beta chains from one sample, sequenced in a study of OX40 agonist ivuxolimab in advanced cancers. Sequencing was performed with immunoSEQ multiplex PCR; in TCRdb, only in-frame clones are kept and a portion is missing. The data show 80,000 or so clones, less than 95% seen once. The sequenced sample was CD4+ or CD8+ T cells sorted from blood, obtained in a trial of the OX40 agonist ivuxolimab. The receptors stem from an adult with an advanced solid tumor such as melanoma, head and neck, liver or kidney cancer. The CDR3 runs from the conserved cysteine through the conserved F or W. The order of the fields is V gene, CDR3 length, clone size, D gene, J gene, CDR3 DNA, CDR3 protein. A D gene is named only where the DNA matches it firmly. The size of a clone is reported for some rows only, either as once, few or many, or as a class for expanded clones.

v_call: TRBV11-3; cdr3_length: 14; clone_size: NA; d_call: NA; j_call: TRBJ2-7; cdr3_nt: TGTGCCAGCAGCTTATGGCAGGGCCTCCACGAGCAGTACTTC; cdr3_aa: CASSLWQGLHEQYF
v_call: TRBV7-9; cdr3_length: 13; clone_size: NA; d_call: NA; j_call: TRBJ1-4; cdr3_nt: TGTGCCAGCGGGGTTGCAACTAATGAAAAACTGTTTTTT; cdr3_aa: CASGVATNEKLFF
v_call: TRBV19; cdr3_length: 13; clone_size: NA; d_call: NA; j_call: TRBJ2-5; cdr3_nt: TGTGCCAGTAGTTCCAGGGGTAAAGAGACCCAGTACTTC; cdr3_aa: CASSSRGKETQYF
v_call: TRBV6-1; cdr3_length: 13; clone_size: NA; d_call: NA; j_call: TRBJ2-7; cdr3_nt: TGTGCCAGCAGTGAATTGACGACGGACGAGCAGTACTTC; cdr3_aa: CASSELTTDEQYF
v_call: TRBV4-3; cdr3_length: 18; clone_size: NA; d_call: NA; j_call: TRBJ2-1; cdr3_nt: TGCGCCAGCAGCCAAGAAACTCGTTCGCAGGGAAGACACAATGAGCAGTTCTTC; cdr3_aa: CASSQETRSQGRHNEQFF
v_call: TRBV9; cdr3_length: 14; clone_size: NA; d_call: NA; j_call: TRBJ2-5; cdr3_nt: TGTGCCAGCAGCCCTCGAGGGGGGGGAGAGACCCAGTACTTC; cdr3_aa: CASSPRGGGETQYF
v_call: TRBV5-4; cdr3_length: 14; clone_size: NA; d_call: TRBD1; j_call: TRBJ2-5; cdr3_nt: TGTGCCAGCAGCGCAGGACAGGCGCAAGAGACCCAGTACTTC; cdr3_aa: CASSAGQAQETQYF
v_call: TRBV29-1; cdr3_length: 15; clone_size: NA; d_call: TRBD1; j_call: TRBJ2-7; cdr3_nt: TGCAGCGTCCAAAAAGGGGGCAGGGGGCCCTACGAGCAGTACTTC; cdr3_aa: CSVQKGGRGPYEQYF
v_call: TRBV7-9; cdr3_length: 15; clone_size: NA; d_call: NA; j_call: TRBJ2-5; cdr3_nt: TGTGCCAGCAGCTTAGCAGGGACCTCTGGAGAGACCCAGTACTTC; cdr3_aa: CASSLAGTSGETQYF
v_call: TRBV5-4; cdr3_length: 17; clone_size: NA; d_call: NA; j_call: TRBJ1-3; cdr3_nt: TGTGCCAGCAGCTTGGGTATAGGAGGGGGCTCTGGAAACACCATATATTTT; cdr3_aa: CASSLGIGGGSGNTIYF
v_call: TRBV10-3; cdr3_length: 13; clone_size: NA; d_call: NA; j_call: TRBJ2-7; cdr3_nt: TGTGCCATCAGTGCCAAGCCCTCCTACGAGCAGTACTTC; cdr3_aa: CAISAKPSYEQYF
v_call: TRBV11-3; cdr3_length: 16; clone_size: NA; d_call: NA; j_call: TRBJ2-2; cdr3_nt: TGTGCCAGCAGCTTACAACTGATAGATACCACCGGGGAGCTGTTTTTT; cdr3_aa: CASSLQLIDTTGELFF
v_call: TRBV7-2; cdr3_length: 14; clone_size: NA; d_call: NA; j_call: TRBJ1-6; cdr3_nt: TGTGCCAGCAGCTTAGGGAAGATGGATTCACCCCTCCACTTT; cdr3_aa: CASSLGKMDSPLHF
v_call: TRBV4-1; cdr3_length: 15; clone_size: few; d_call: NA; j_call: TRBJ2-1; cdr3_nt: TGCGCCAGCAGCCAAGATTTCTCTGGGATGAGAGAGCAGTTCTTC; cdr3_aa: CASSQDFSGMREQFF
v_call: TRBV11-2; cdr3_length: 12; clone_size: NA; d_call: NA; j_call: TRBJ2-7; cdr3_nt: TGTGCCAGCAGTTACGACACCCGCGAGCAGTACTTC; cdr3_aa: CASSYDTREQYF
v_call: TRBV11-3; cdr3_length: 13; clone_size: NA; d_call: NA; j_call: TRBJ1-2; cdr3_nt: TGTGCCAGCAGCTTAGGTGGGGCCTATGGCTACACCTTC; cdr3_aa: CASSLGGAYGYTF
v_call: TRBV5-1; cdr3_length: 14; clone_size: NA; d_call: TRBD1; j_call: TRBJ2-7; cdr3_nt: TGCGCCAGCAGCTCACAGGGGGAAATCTACGAGCAGTACTTC; cdr3_aa: CASSSQGEIYEQYF
v_call: TRBV11-3; cdr3_length: 13; clone_size: NA; d_call: NA; j_call: TRBJ2-7; cdr3_nt: TGTGCCAGCAGCTTAGAACGGTGGGTCGAGCAGTACTTC; cdr3_aa: CASSLERWVEQYF
v_call: TRBV28; cdr3_length: 14; clone_size: NA; d_call: TRBD1; j_call: TRBJ1-6; cdr3_nt: TGTGCCAGCAGTGAAAACCAGGGGGGCTCACCCCTCCACTTT; cdr3_aa: CASSENQGGSPLHF
v_call: TRBV4-3; cdr3_length: 17; clone_size: NA; d_call: NA; j_call: TRBJ1-6; cdr3_nt: TGCGCCAGCAGCCGAAGGACGGTAAGCTCCTATAATTCACCCCTCCACTTT; cdr3_aa: CASSRRTVSSYNSPLHF
v_call: TRBV7-2; cdr3_length: 13; clone_size: NA; d_call: NA; j_call: TRBJ1-2; cdr3_nt: TGTGCCAGCAGCTTTGGACAGAGGTATGGCTACACCTTC; cdr3_aa: CASSFGQRYGYTF
v_call: TRBV6-6; cdr3_length: 15; clone_size: NA; d_call: TRBD1; j_call: TRBJ2-7; cdr3_nt: TGTGCCAGCAGTAAACCGGGACAGGGTGGGGGCGAGCAGTACTTC; cdr3_aa: CASSKPGQGGGEQYF
v_call: TRBV19; cdr3_length: 17; clone_size: NA; d_call: TRBD2; j_call: TRBJ2-1; cdr3_nt: TGTGCCAGTAGTACTGGGACTAGCGGGCTTGAAAGGAATGAGCAGTTCTTC; cdr3_aa: CASSTGTSGLERNEQFF
v_call: TRBV6-5; cdr3_length: 13; clone_size: NA; d_call: NA; j_call: TRBJ1-1; cdr3_nt: TGTGCCAGCAGTGGGGAGGGGAGGACTGAAGCTTTCTTT; cdr3_aa: CASSGEGRTEAFF
v_call: TRBV5-1; cdr3_length: 14; clone_size: once; d_call: NA; j_call: TRBJ2-5; cdr3_nt: TGCGCCAGCAGCCGGACAGTAGGGCAAGAGACCCAGTACTTC; cdr3_aa: CASSRTVGQETQYF
v_call: TRBV7-2; cdr3_length: 16; clone_size: NA; d_call: NA; j_call: TRBJ2-2; cdr3_nt: TGTGCCAGCAGCCCAGACGGGGCGGCGAACATCGGGGAGCTGTTTTTT; cdr3_aa: CASSPDGAANIGELFF
v_call: TRBV28; cdr3_length: 15; clone_size: NA; d_call: NA; j_call: TRBJ1-2; cdr3_nt: TGTGCCAGCAGCCTCCCCTCGGGACTACGGTATGGCTACACCTTC; cdr3_aa: CASSLPSGLRYGYTF
v_call: TRBV28; cdr3_length: 14; clone_size: NA; d_call: NA; j_call: TRBJ1-2; cdr3_nt: TGTGCCAGCACTACGATAGGGACACCTCATGGCTACACCTTC; cdr3_aa: CASTTIGTPHGYTF
v_call: TRBV2; cdr3_length: 12; clone_size: NA; d_call: NA; j_call: TRBJ2-7; cdr3_nt: TGTGCCAGCAGTGCAGTGGGATACGAGCAGTACTTC; cdr3_aa: CASSAVGYEQYF
v_call: TRBV18; cdr3_length: 17; clone_size: NA; d_call: TRBD2; j_call: TRBJ2-1; cdr3_nt: TGTGCCAGCTCACCATTTCCGGGACTAGCGATTCAGATTGACCAGTTCTTC; cdr3_aa: CASSPFPGLAIQIDQFF
v_call: TRBV11-3; cdr3_length: 14; clone_size: NA; d_call: NA; j_call: TRBJ2-3; cdr3_nt: TGTGCCAGCAGCTTCGCAGCTAGCACAGATACGCAGTATTTT; cdr3_aa: CASSFAASTDTQYF
v_call: TRBV20-1; cdr3_length: 11; clone_size: NA; d_call: NA; j_call: TRBJ1-2; cdr3_nt: TGCAGTGCTATGGGGATTGGAGGCTACACCTTC; cdr3_aa: CSAMGIGGYTF
v_call: TRBV6-4; cdr3_length: 17; clone_size: NA; d_call: NA; j_call: TRBJ1-2; cdr3_nt: TGTGCCACCATGGTCCCCCCAGCGGGGCCCTCTAACTATGGCTACACCTTC; cdr3_aa: CATMVPPAGPSNYGYTF
v_call: TRBV7-2; cdr3_length: 14; clone_size: NA; d_call: NA; j_call: TRBJ2-5; cdr3_nt: TGTGCCAGCAGCTTAGACCCCTCGGTTGAGACCCAGTACTTC; cdr3_aa: CASSLDPSVETQYF
v_call: TRBV19; cdr3_length: 15; clone_size: once; d_call: NA; j_call: TRBJ2-7; cdr3_nt: TGTGCCAGTAGTTCGATGTGGGGGGTGTCAGGCGAGCAGTACTTC; cdr3_aa: CASSSMWGVSGEQYF
v_call: TRBV7-8; cdr3_length: 13; clone_size: NA; d_call: NA; j_call: TRBJ2-5; cdr3_nt: TGTGCCAGCAGCACGGGACTCCAAGAGACCCAGTACTTC; cdr3_aa: CASSTGLQETQYF
v_call: TRBV19; cdr3_length: 14; clone_size: NA; d_call: TRBD2; j_call: TRBJ2-3; cdr3_nt: TGTGCCAGTAGGGAGCGGGAGTTTTTAGATACGCAGTATTTT; cdr3_aa: CASREREFLDTQYF
v_call: TRBV18; cdr3_length: 15; clone_size: NA; d_call: NA; j_call: TRBJ2-7; cdr3_nt: TGTGCCAGCTCAGAGGGGACAAGGAGCTCCTACGAGCAGTACTTC; cdr3_aa: CASSEGTRSSYEQYF
v_call: TRBV28; cdr3_length: 13; clone_size: NA; d_call: NA; j_call: TRBJ2-5; cdr3_nt: TGTGCCAGCAGTTTCTACTCCGAAGAGACCCAGTACTTC; cdr3_aa: CASSFYSEETQYF
v_call: TRBV10-3; cdr3_length: 13; clone_size: NA; d_call: NA; j_call: TRBJ2-7; cdr3_nt: TGTGCCATCATCGGGGGACCCCACTACGAGCAGTACTTC; cdr3_aa: CAIIGGPHYEQYF
v_call: TRBV28; cdr3_length: 14; clone_size: NA; d_call: NA; j_call: TRBJ1-1; cdr3_nt: TGTGCCAGCAGGCAAACCAGGGTGAACACTGAAGCTTTCTTT; cdr3_aa: CASRQTRVNTEAFF
v_call: TRBV11-3; cdr3_length: 13; clone_size: NA; d_call: NA; j_call: TRBJ1-5; cdr3_nt: TGTGCCAGCAGCCACGGATCCGATCAGCCCCAGCATTTT; cdr3_aa: CASSHGSDQPQHF
v_call: TRBV7-2; cdr3_length: 12; clone_size: NA; d_call: NA; j_call: TRBJ2-5; cdr3_nt: TGTGCCAGCGAAGGACGGAGCTATGAGCAGTACTTC; cdr3_aa: CASEGRSYEQYF
v_call: TRBV5-4; cdr3_length: 14; clone_size: NA; d_call: NA; j_call: TRBJ2-7; cdr3_nt: TGTGCCAGCAGCTCGGGACCAGGCTTCTACGAGCAGTACTTC; cdr3_aa: CASSSGPGFYEQYF
v_call: TRBV4-1; cdr3_length: 17; clone_size: NA; d_call: TRBD2; j_call: TRBJ2-3; cdr3_nt: TGCGCCAGCAGCCTACTAAGACTAGCCGGATTCACAGATACGCAGTATTTT; cdr3_aa: CASSLLRLAGFTDTQYF
v_call: TRBV14; cdr3_length: 13; clone_size: NA; d_call: TRBD2; j_call: TRBJ2-7; cdr3_nt: TGTGCCAGCAGCCAAGCCCAAGCGGGATTGGCGTACTTC; cdr3_aa: CASSQAQAGLAYF
v_call: TRBV4-1; cdr3_length: 16; clone_size: NA; d_call: NA; j_call: TRBJ1-4; cdr3_nt: TGCGCCAGCAGCCTCAGGGGAGAGGCAACTAATGAAAAACTGTTTTTT; cdr3_aa: CASSLRGEATNEKLFF
v_call: TRBV7-2; cdr3_length: 14; clone_size: NA; d_call: NA; j_call: TRBJ2-1; cdr3_nt: TGTGCCAGCAGCTCCCCGGCAGGGACCAATGAGCAGTTCTTC; cdr3_aa: CASSSPAGTNEQFF
v_call: TRBV6-4; cdr3_length: 13; clone_size: NA; d_call: NA; j_call: TRBJ2-7; cdr3_nt: TGTGCCAGCATGCAGGCCCGCTCCTACGAGCAGTACTTC; cdr3_aa: CASMQARSYEQYF
v_call: TRBV30; cdr3_length: 14; clone_size: NA; d_call: NA; j_call: TRBJ1-6; cdr3_nt: TGTGCCCGGAGTGTTTTGACATCTAATTCACCCCTCCACTTT; cdr3_aa: CARSVLTSNSPLHF
v_call: TRBV11-2; cdr3_length: 13; clone_size: few; d_call: NA; j_call: TRBJ1-1; cdr3_nt: TGTGCCAGCAGCCGCGTGTTGGGGACTGAAGCTTTCTTT; cdr3_aa: CASSRVLGTEAFF
v_call: TRBV6-5; cdr3_length: 14; clone_size: NA; d_call: NA; j_call: TRBJ1-1; cdr3_nt: TGTGCCAGCAGTTACTTGACCGGTCGCACTGAAGCTTTCTTT; cdr3_aa: CASSYLTGRTEAFF